This is a list of T cell receptor beta chains from one sample in a study of response to subunit inactivated influenza vaccine. TCRdb itself ran the RT-PCR reads through MiXCR, one entry per CDR3 protein. The sample shows about 530,000 distinct CDR3 sequences, approximately 13% of them seen only once. The sample in question was PBMCs from blood, obtained around seven weeks after vaccination. These receptors were obtained from a man aged 50-59 years who received an inactivated influenza vaccine. The CDR3 runs from the conserved cysteine through the conserved F or W. D genes are given only for firm matches. Some rows mark clone size as missing; the rest say once, few, many or name a class of expanded clone.

J gene: TRBJ2-1
D gene: -
clone size: few
V gene: TRBV2
CDR3 protein: CASRPTVGGGAYSNEQFF
CDR3 DNA: TGTGCCAGCAGGCCCACGGTGGGGGGGGGCGCTTACAGCAATGAGCAGTTCTTC

J gene: TRBJ2-1
D gene: -
clone size: -
V gene: TRBV20-1
CDR3 protein: CSAVSGYSSYNEQFF
CDR3 DNA: TGCAGTGCTGTTAGCGGCTACAGCTCCTACAATGAGCAGTTCTTC

J gene: TRBJ2-7
D gene: -
clone size: -
V gene: TRBV30
CDR3 protein: CAWSSPGYEQYF
CDR3 DNA: TGTGCCTGGAGCTCCCCCGGGTACGAGCAGTACTTC

J gene: TRBJ2-1
D gene: TRBD2
clone size: -
V gene: TRBV6-2/TRBV6-3
CDR3 protein: CASSTDFRLAGIAYNEQFF
CDR3 DNA: TGTGCCAGCAGTACAGACTTCCGACTAGCGGGAATAGCCTACAATGAGCAGTTCTTC

J gene: TRBJ2-2
D gene: -
clone size: -
V gene: TRBV4-3
CDR3 protein: CASSQVAGSGELFF
CDR3 DNA: TGCGCCAGCAGCCAAGTGGCGGGTTCCGGGGAGCTGTTTTTT

J gene: TRBJ1-3
D gene: -
clone size: -
V gene: TRBV7-9
CDR3 protein: CASNNFDSGNTIYF
CDR3 DNA: TGTGCCAGCAACAACTTTGACTCTGGAAACACCATATATTTT

J gene: TRBJ2-1
D gene: -
clone size: -
V gene: TRBV7-9
CDR3 protein: CASSQEDITNEQFF
CDR3 DNA: TGTGCCAGCAGCCAAGAGGACATTACAAATGAGCAGTTCTTC

J gene: TRBJ1-5
D gene: -
clone size: few
V gene: TRBV20-1
CDR3 protein: CSARSGRAPSRNQPQHF
CDR3 DNA: TGCAGTGCTAGATCCGGCAGGGCACCATCCCGCAATCAGCCCCAGCATTTT

J gene: TRBJ2-1
D gene: -
clone size: many
V gene: TRBV15
CDR3 protein: CATSKAGGSYNEQFF
CDR3 DNA: TGTGCCACCAGCAAGGCCGGTGGCTCCTACAATGAGCAGTTCTTC

J gene: TRBJ1-2
D gene: -
clone size: -
V gene: TRBV16
CDR3 protein: CASSRMGGAGNYGYTF
CDR3 DNA: TGTGCCAGCAGCCGAATGGGGGGGGCCGGCAACTATGGCTACACCTTC

J gene: TRBJ2-1
D gene: -
clone size: -
V gene: TRBV12-3/TRBV12-4
CDR3 protein: CASSPPPTGAYNEQFF
CDR3 DNA: TGTGCCAGCAGCCCTCCGCCCACCGGGGCCTACAATGAGCAGTTCTTC

J gene: TRBJ2-2
D gene: TRBD2
clone size: few
V gene: TRBV20-1
CDR3 protein: CSAPYSGLAYTGELFF
CDR3 DNA: TGCAGTGCCCCTTACTCGGGACTAGCGTATACCGGGGAGCTGTTTTTT

J gene: TRBJ2-7
D gene: TRBD1
clone size: few
V gene: TRBV6-5
CDR3 protein: CASSYASGQGFAEQYF
CDR3 DNA: TGTGCCAGCAGTTACGCTTCGGGACAGGGTTTCGCCGAGCAGTACTTC

J gene: TRBJ1-6
D gene: -
clone size: few
V gene: TRBV25-1
CDR3 protein: CASRLTDKNSPLHF
CDR3 DNA: TGTGCCAGCAGACTAACTGACAAGAATTCACCCCTCCACTTT

J gene: TRBJ2-2
D gene: TRBD2
clone size: -
V gene: TRBV2
CDR3 protein: CASTQRGGLFF
CDR3 DNA: TGTGCCAGCACTCAGCGGGGGGGGCTGTTTTTT

J gene: TRBJ2-1
D gene: TRBD2
clone size: -
V gene: TRBV9
CDR3 protein: CASSVATGQRLAGSDEQFF
CDR3 DNA: TGTGCCAGCAGCGTAGCTACCGGGCAGAGACTAGCGGGATCGGATGAGCAGTTCTTC

J gene: TRBJ2-3
D gene: TRBD1
clone size: few
V gene: TRBV10-3
CDR3 protein: CAISDPGGPSTDTQYF
CDR3 DNA: TGTGCCATCAGTGATCCAGGGGGCCCCAGCACAGATACGCAGTATTTT

J gene: TRBJ2-7
D gene: -
clone size: -
V gene: TRBV29-1
CDR3 protein: CSVQGNSSYEQYF
CDR3 DNA: TGCAGCGTCCAGGGAAACAGCTCCTACGAGCAGTACTTC

J gene: TRBJ2-1
D gene: -
clone size: few
V gene: TRBV10-3
CDR3 protein: CAISGRLGLNEQFF
CDR3 DNA: TGTGCCATCAGTGGACGACTAGGCCTCAATGAGCAGTTCTTC

J gene: TRBJ2-7
D gene: -
clone size: few
V gene: TRBV27
CDR3 protein: CASSTTTVSYEQYF
CDR3 DNA: TGTGCCAGCAGTACCACGACAGTTTCCTACGAGCAGTACTTC

J gene: TRBJ2-7
D gene: -
clone size: few
V gene: TRBV6-1
CDR3 protein: CASSPPKGYEQYF
CDR3 DNA: TGTGCCAGCAGTCCCCCGAAGGGGTACGAGCAGTACTTC

J gene: TRBJ2-3
D gene: TRBD1
clone size: -
V gene: TRBV30
CDR3 protein: CAWGTGTDTQYF
CDR3 DNA: TGTGCCTGGGGGACAGGGACAGATACGCAGTATTTT

J gene: TRBJ2-1
D gene: -
clone size: -
V gene: TRBV9
CDR3 protein: CASSAVQGFSNEQFF
CDR3 DNA: TGTGCCAGCAGCGCCGTACAGGGTTTTTCCAATGAGCAGTTCTTC

J gene: TRBJ1-2
D gene: -
clone size: few
V gene: TRBV10-3
CDR3 protein: CAISESSKGYGYTF
CDR3 DNA: TGTGCCATCAGTGAGTCAAGCAAGGGCTATGGCTACACCTTC

J gene: TRBJ2-3
D gene: -
clone size: -
V gene: TRBV5-1
CDR3 protein: CASSEEGGDTQYF
CDR3 DNA: TGCGCCAGCAGCGAGGAGGGGGGGGATACGCAGTATTTT

J gene: TRBJ1-6
D gene: -
clone size: few
V gene: TRBV20-1
CDR3 protein: CSARDPLGGDSPLHF
CDR3 DNA: TGCAGTGCTAGAGATCCCCTGGGGGGGGATTCACCCCTCCACTTT

J gene: TRBJ2-2
D gene: TRBD1
clone size: few
V gene: TRBV6-2/TRBV6-3
CDR3 protein: CASSDKTGGANTGELFF
CDR3 DNA: TGTGCCAGCAGTGACAAGACAGGGGGCGCCAATACCGGGGAGCTGTTTTTT

J gene: TRBJ1-6
D gene: -
clone size: few
V gene: TRBV7-2
CDR3 protein: CASSPPTGRHSPLHF
CDR3 DNA: TGTGCCAGCAGCCCCCCCACAGGGAGGCATTCACCCCTCCACTTT

J gene: TRBJ2-1
D gene: -
clone size: -
V gene: TRBV7-6
CDR3 protein: CASSLDRGLTYNEQFF
CDR3 DNA: TGTGCCAGCAGCTTAGACAGAGGACTGACTTACAATGAGCAGTTCTTC

J gene: TRBJ2-3
D gene: TRBD2
clone size: few
V gene: TRBV27
CDR3 protein: CASSRTSGDTDTQYF
CDR3 DNA: TGTGCCAGCAGTCGGACTAGCGGTGATACAGATACGCAGTATTTT

J gene: TRBJ2-3
D gene: TRBD2
clone size: -
V gene: TRBV6-2/TRBV6-3
CDR3 protein: CASSLTSGVPDTQYF
CDR3 DNA: TGTGCCAGCAGTTTAACTAGCGGGGTCCCAGATACGCAGTATTTT

J gene: TRBJ1-5
D gene: TRBD1
clone size: -
V gene: TRBV7-2
CDR3 protein: CASSLGLGTGGGPQHF
CDR3 DNA: TGTGCCAGCAGCTTAGGTTTGGGGACAGGCGGCGGGCCCCAGCATTTT

J gene: TRBJ1-6
D gene: TRBD1
clone size: few
V gene: TRBV4-1
CDR3 protein: CASSQDGGQNNSPLHF
CDR3 DNA: TGCGCCAGCAGCCAAGATGGGGGACAGAATAATTCACCCCTCCACTTT

J gene: TRBJ2-7
D gene: -
clone size: few
V gene: TRBV6-5
CDR3 protein: CATRFSLYEQYF
CDR3 DNA: TGTGCCACCCGGTTCTCCCTCTACGAGCAGTACTTC

J gene: TRBJ2-7
D gene: TRBD1
clone size: few
V gene: TRBV7-9
CDR3 protein: CASSPRDRAHEQYF
CDR3 DNA: TGTGCCAGCAGCCCCCGGGACAGGGCCCACGAGCAGTACTTC

J gene: TRBJ2-3
D gene: TRBD2
clone size: -
V gene: TRBV19
CDR3 protein: CASSMAASGFRNTQYF
CDR3 DNA: TGTGCCAGTAGTATGGCGGCTAGCGGGTTCAGGAATACGCAGTATTTT

J gene: TRBJ2-2
D gene: TRBD1
clone size: few
V gene: TRBV5-1
CDR3 protein: CASSLVQGARAGELFF
CDR3 DNA: TGCGCCAGCAGCTTGGTTCAGGGGGCGCGCGCCGGGGAGCTGTTTTTT

J gene: TRBJ2-2
D gene: -
clone size: -
V gene: TRBV5-1
CDR3 protein: CASKEQGGTGELFF
CDR3 DNA: TGCGCCAGCAAAGAGCAGGGAGGAACCGGGGAGCTGTTTTTT

J gene: TRBJ1-5
D gene: -
clone size: -
V gene: TRBV7-2
CDR3 protein: CASSPGPRVQPQHF
CDR3 DNA: TGTGCCAGCAGCCCCGGGCCCCGTGTTCAGCCCCAGCATTTT

J gene: TRBJ2-1
D gene: TRBD2
clone size: many
V gene: TRBV14
CDR3 protein: CASSLGLAGPNEQFF
CDR3 DNA: TGTGCCAGCAGCCTAGGGCTAGCGGGTCCCAATGAGCAGTTCTTC

J gene: TRBJ2-7
D gene: TRBD2
clone size: -
V gene: TRBV7-2
CDR3 protein: CASSLPAGNSYEQYF
CDR3 DNA: TGTGCCAGCAGCTTACCAGCGGGAAACTCCTACGAGCAGTACTTC

J gene: TRBJ1-6
D gene: -
clone size: many
V gene: TRBV15
CDR3 protein: CATSLDIYNSPLHF
CDR3 DNA: TGTGCCACCAGCCTGGACATCTATAATTCACCCCTCCACTTT

J gene: TRBJ2-2
D gene: -
clone size: -
V gene: TRBV10-3
CDR3 protein: CAISLNPGDTGELFF
CDR3 DNA: TGTGCCATCAGTTTGAACCCGGGGGACACCGGGGAGCTGTTTTTT

J gene: TRBJ2-7
D gene: TRBD2
clone size: few
V gene: TRBV12-3/TRBV12-4
CDR3 protein: CASSVSGRRPSEQYF
CDR3 DNA: TGTGCCAGCAGTGTTAGCGGGAGGCGACCCTCCGAGCAGTACTTC

J gene: TRBJ1-1
D gene: -
clone size: many
V gene: TRBV5-6
CDR3 protein: CASSLLAAKADTEAFF
CDR3 DNA: TGTGCCAGCAGCTTGTTAGCAGCCAAGGCGGACACTGAAGCTTTCTTT

J gene: TRBJ2-1
D gene: TRBD2
clone size: many
V gene: TRBV27
CDR3 protein: CAAKDSGSVRGNEQFF
CDR3 DNA: TGTGCCGCAAAGGACAGCGGGAGTGTAAGAGGCAATGAGCAGTTCTTC

J gene: TRBJ2-2
D gene: -
clone size: few
V gene: TRBV6-2/TRBV6-3
CDR3 protein: CASSLVRPRAGELFF
CDR3 DNA: TGTGCCAGCAGTTTGGTCAGACCTAGGGCCGGGGAGCTGTTTTTT

J gene: TRBJ2-5
D gene: -
clone size: -
V gene: TRBV15
CDR3 protein: CATSSRIGVWETQYF
CDR3 DNA: TGTGCCACCAGCAGCAGAATAGGGGTTTGGGAGACCCAGTACTTC

J gene: TRBJ1-5
D gene: -
clone size: -
V gene: TRBV6-2/TRBV6-3
CDR3 protein: CASSYPTGGLSNQPQHF
CDR3 DNA: TGTGCCAGCAGTTACCCCACTGGTGGGCTTAGCAATCAGCCCCAGCATTTT

J gene: TRBJ1-4
D gene: -
clone size: few
V gene: TRBV6-2/TRBV6-3
CDR3 protein: CASSYLSRELDEKLFF
CDR3 DNA: TGTGCCAGCAGTTACCTTTCGAGGGAGCTGGATGAAAAACTGTTTTTT

J gene: TRBJ1-6
D gene: TRBD1
clone size: many
V gene: TRBV12-3/TRBV12-4
CDR3 protein: CASSQDRRYTPLHF
CDR3 DNA: TGTGCCAGCAGCCAGGACAGGAGGTATACACCCCTCCACTTT